This is a list of T cell receptor beta chains from one sample in a study of blood T cell repertoires in COVID-19. Method: immunoSEQ multiplex PCR; TCRdb's copy keeps in-frame clones and lacks some. In the table there are about 130,000 clones, about 85% of which are singletons. The sample taken for sequencing was peripheral blood. These receptor sequences come from a human donor in a cohort sampled during active COVID-19. Each CDR3 is given with its conserved first and last residue. Each record gives: clone size, CDR3 length, D gene, V gene, CDR3 protein. The D gene is left open where the match is weak. For some rows the clone size is stated as once, few or many, or as a class when expanded; others skip it.

clone_size: -; cdr3_length: 17; d_call: TRBD2; v_call: TRBV5-6; cdr3_aa: CASSPWGSGGSTDTQYF
clone_size: -; cdr3_length: 13; d_call: -; v_call: TRBV5-8; cdr3_aa: CASSRFSAGELFF
clone_size: -; cdr3_length: 15; d_call: -; v_call: TRBV11-2; cdr3_aa: CASSPVPGSGNTIYF
clone_size: -; cdr3_length: 13; d_call: -; v_call: TRBV4-3; cdr3_aa: CASSQSFDTEAFF
clone_size: -; cdr3_length: 16; d_call: TRBD2; v_call: TRBV5-1; cdr3_aa: CASSVGTSGPTGELFF
clone_size: -; cdr3_length: 13; d_call: -; v_call: TRBV9; cdr3_aa: CASGDSPNTEAFF
clone_size: few; cdr3_length: 15; d_call: TRBD1; v_call: TRBV7-9; cdr3_aa: CASSSAGGPNYGYTF
clone_size: -; cdr3_length: 13; d_call: TRBD1; v_call: TRBV18; cdr3_aa: CASSVQGNSPLHF
clone_size: -; cdr3_length: 20; d_call: -; v_call: TRBV6-1; cdr3_aa: CASSEALAAGVGGANYGYTF
clone_size: -; cdr3_length: 17; d_call: -; v_call: TRBV6-2/TRBV6-3; cdr3_aa: CASSYHSGRSGANVLTF
clone_size: -; cdr3_length: 13; d_call: -; v_call: TRBV5-6; cdr3_aa: CASSRTGLGEQYF
clone_size: -; cdr3_length: 12; d_call: TRBD2; v_call: TRBV12-3/TRBV12-4; cdr3_aa: CASSWTSQEQFF
clone_size: -; cdr3_length: 12; d_call: TRBD1; v_call: TRBV19; cdr3_aa: CASNRGNQPQHF
clone_size: -; cdr3_length: 15; d_call: -; v_call: TRBV5-4; cdr3_aa: CASSPSQGTKNIQYF
clone_size: -; cdr3_length: 14; d_call: TRBD1; v_call: TRBV2; cdr3_aa: CASSWGQGGTEAFF
clone_size: -; cdr3_length: 14; d_call: TRBD2; v_call: TRBV7-2; cdr3_aa: CASSLSGGFMEQYF
clone_size: -; cdr3_length: 15; d_call: TRBD2; v_call: TRBV5-1; cdr3_aa: CASSSLAGGGETQYF
clone_size: few; cdr3_length: 14; d_call: -; v_call: TRBV11-3; cdr3_aa: CASSLMTGQETQYF
clone_size: once; cdr3_length: 14; d_call: -; v_call: TRBV19; cdr3_aa: CASSDGAPPFIQFF
clone_size: -; cdr3_length: 17; d_call: -; v_call: TRBV4-3; cdr3_aa: CASSQGLVRAGANVLTF
clone_size: -; cdr3_length: 15; d_call: -; v_call: TRBV5-4; cdr3_aa: CASSSKAGRQETQYF
clone_size: -; cdr3_length: 13; d_call: -; v_call: TRBV6-2/TRBV6-3; cdr3_aa: CASSPRGADGYTF
clone_size: few; cdr3_length: 14; d_call: TRBD1; v_call: TRBV19; cdr3_aa: CASSRDSYNSPLHF
clone_size: -; cdr3_length: 12; d_call: -; v_call: TRBV28; cdr3_aa: CASELSGYGYTF
clone_size: -; cdr3_length: 14; d_call: TRBD1; v_call: TRBV5-1; cdr3_aa: CASSRDRGNNEQFF
clone_size: once; cdr3_length: 15; d_call: TRBD2; v_call: TRBV6-5; cdr3_aa: CASSYGGLAVNEQFF
clone_size: -; cdr3_length: 15; d_call: -; v_call: TRBV3-1/TRBV3-2; cdr3_aa: CASSPGQSSYNEQFF
clone_size: once; cdr3_length: 16; d_call: -; v_call: TRBV7-9; cdr3_aa: CASSLEGARDTDTQYF
clone_size: -; cdr3_length: 17; d_call: TRBD2; v_call: TRBV3-1/TRBV3-2; cdr3_aa: CASSLPAGGSSYNEQFF
clone_size: -; cdr3_length: 12; d_call: -; v_call: TRBV18; cdr3_aa: CASSPLQETQYF
clone_size: -; cdr3_length: 14; d_call: -; v_call: TRBV6-5; cdr3_aa: CASSSGPSRSPLHF
clone_size: -; cdr3_length: 16; d_call: -; v_call: TRBV6-5; cdr3_aa: CASSYTAVSGANVLTF
clone_size: -; cdr3_length: 14; d_call: TRBD1; v_call: TRBV5-1; cdr3_aa: CASSSGQGTAEQYF
clone_size: -; cdr3_length: 13; d_call: TRBD1; v_call: TRBV9; cdr3_aa: CASSAQGATEAFF
clone_size: few; cdr3_length: 16; d_call: -; v_call: TRBV7-2; cdr3_aa: CASSLVGQGSYNEQFF
clone_size: -; cdr3_length: 16; d_call: -; v_call: TRBV19; cdr3_aa: CASSIGGVVRGETQYF
clone_size: once; cdr3_length: 13; d_call: -; v_call: TRBV18; cdr3_aa: CASSPWTASEAFF
clone_size: -; cdr3_length: 13; d_call: -; v_call: TRBV18; cdr3_aa: CASSPKTQETQYF
clone_size: once; cdr3_length: 14; d_call: TRBD1; v_call: TRBV6-5; cdr3_aa: CASKPGQGAGTQYF
clone_size: once; cdr3_length: 12; d_call: TRBD1; v_call: TRBV29-1; cdr3_aa: CSARTGEETQYF
clone_size: -; cdr3_length: 16; d_call: -; v_call: TRBV7-2; cdr3_aa: CASSLARTAYNSPLHF
clone_size: -; cdr3_length: 17; d_call: TRBD1; v_call: TRBV6-2/TRBV6-3; cdr3_aa: CASSSYRTGGGGTEAFF
clone_size: -; cdr3_length: 16; d_call: TRBD2; v_call: TRBV30; cdr3_aa: CAWSGGAAGGVDEQFF
clone_size: -; cdr3_length: 14; d_call: -; v_call: TRBV6-5; cdr3_aa: CASSPRRQTYGYTF
clone_size: -; cdr3_length: 15; d_call: TRBD1; v_call: TRBV19; cdr3_aa: CASKTGGLSGNTIYF
clone_size: -; cdr3_length: 12; d_call: -; v_call: TRBV4-3; cdr3_aa: CASSQGTAEAFF
clone_size: -; cdr3_length: 15; d_call: -; v_call: TRBV7-2; cdr3_aa: CASSQSGSLNEKLFF
clone_size: -; cdr3_length: 15; d_call: -; v_call: TRBV7-6; cdr3_aa: CASSLSSSGTDTQYF
clone_size: -; cdr3_length: 14; d_call: TRBD1; v_call: TRBV19; cdr3_aa: CASKIGTGGETQYF
clone_size: -; cdr3_length: 13; d_call: -; v_call: TRBV2; cdr3_aa: CASSRGGTDTQYF
clone_size: -; cdr3_length: 14; d_call: -; v_call: TRBV4-2; cdr3_aa: CASSQGTSNTEAFF
clone_size: -; cdr3_length: 13; d_call: -; v_call: TRBV28; cdr3_aa: CASRPQGTNIQYF
clone_size: -; cdr3_length: 13; d_call: -; v_call: TRBV15; cdr3_aa: CATSRYTGSEAFF